This record covers a single T cell receptor (beta chain). Only in-frame clones appear in the TCRdb table, and some are missing; sequencing was by immunoSEQ multiplex PCR. The sample comprises 120,000 to 150,000 clones, 80% to 90% of which are singletons, and nearly 0.95% rests with the top ten. This specimen belongs to a study of blood T cell repertoires in COVID-19. CDR1 and CDR2 from the germline V gene are KGHSH and LQKENI. The CDR3 is 15 amino acids. Trimming removed 3 bases from V and 2 bases from J, with 11 bases in between. Sequenced: peripheral blood. The chain joins TRBV18 to TRBJ1-3; D not resolved. The TCR comes from a woman between 50 and 59 years old with acute or convalescent COVID-19. DNA for the CDR3: TGTGCCAGCTCACCTTCTGGGCAGACTGGAAACACCATATATTTT. It codes for CASSPSGQTGNTIYF.